These 20 T cell receptor beta chains share one sample of origin, sequenced in a study of metastatic and nonmetastatic thyroid tumors. TCRdb used MiXCR to call clones anew from the PCR reads. The top ten hold about 7.3% of the sample, which has 30,000 to 35,000 clones, under 20% seen once. None of the patients had undergone any treatment ahead of thyroid surgery. The material sequenced was blood. All receptors derive from a female donor with papillary thyroid cancer or a benign thyroid nodule (not recorded which). Some clones in this sample may be carry-over from other donors' samples.

This clone appeared many times. V usage is TRBV5-6 and J usage is TRBJ2-7; possibly TRBD1 for D (6 bases). CDR3 length equals 14 residues. CDR1 SGHDT and CDR2 YYEEEE come from the germline V gene. With 4 bases removed from V and 0 bases from J, the gap between germline ends came to 11 bases. Here the CDR3 DNA reads TGTGCCAGCAGCGCTCCGGGACACTCCTACGAGCAGTACTTC. Translated, it gives CASSAPGHSYEQYF.

In this sample, this clone turned up many times. The chain uses TRBV2 and TRBJ1-2; D unclear. Trimming shortened V by 2 bases and J by 9 bases, and 10 bases separated the two germline ends. This CDR3 contains 12 residues. The germline V gene has CDR1 SNHLY and CDR2 FYNNEI. CDR3 nucleotide sequence: TGTGCCAGCAGTGAATCCCGGAGCAGCTACACCTTC. This gives the protein CASSESRSSYTF.

Comments on this clone: At one of its ends the junction is not consistent with the germline gene, which may arise from a read error. The chain couples TRBV28 to TRBJ1-2, with TRBD1 matching over 7 bases. This CDR3 has 17 residues. Germline lookup yields CDR1 MDHEN and CDR2 SYDVKM. The CDR3 region has the DNA TGTGCCAGCAGTTTATCCGGGGGGAGGGGGCTCCACTATTGCTACACCTTC. Translation: CASSLSGGRGLHYCYTF.

This clone occurred many times. The V and J genes are TRBV7-9 and TRBJ2-2; maybe TRBD2 (5 bases). Trimming left V 5 bases short and J 0 bases short, with 10 bases between. Germline V CDR1 and CDR2: SEHNR, FQNEAQ (reference sequence). CDR3 size: 15 residues. In DNA form, the CDR3 reads TGTGCCAGCAGCAATGGACTTTCGAACACCGGGGAGCTGTTTTTT. It specifies CASSNGLSNTGELFF.

This clone is medium-sized (0.01 to 0.1%) in the sample. This chain uses TRBV20-1 with TRBJ2-7, with 9 positions matching TRBD2. The CDR3 is 15 amino acids. Unmatched junction bases numbered 9, after V lost 5 bases and J lost 1 base. Per the germline V gene, CDR1 is DFQATT and CDR2 is SNEGSKA (reference sequence). The CDR3 DNA follows: TGCAGTGCTTTTAACGGACTAGCGATTTCCTACGAGCAGTACTTC. This codes for CSAFNGLAISYEQYF.

This clone was seen at least ten times. The chain combines TRBV29-1 with TRBJ2-5; D may match TRBD1 or TRBD2 (5 bases each). The V gene's germline CDR1 is SQVTM and CDR2 ANQGSEA. This CDR3 has 12 residues. CDR3 nucleotides: TGCAGTGCTTCATGGGGGTATGAGACCCAGTACTTC. This sequence encodes CSASWGYETQYF.

This clone was seen only a few times. J is TRBJ1-4 and V is TRBV2, with 7 positions matching TRBD1. Germline CDR1 is SNHLY and CDR2 is FYNNEI. Trimming removed 6 bases from V and 8 bases from J; junction bases left unmatched: 12. This CDR3 region has 15 residues. The CDR3 loop reads CASSQGEYSIEKLFF. CDR3 nucleotides: TGTGCCAGCAGCCAGGGGGAGTATTCTATCGAAAAACTGTTTTTT.

This clone was seen a handful of times. The chain links TRBV6-5 to TRBJ1-3; D gene uncertain. Between the trimmed V and J ends, which lost 0 bases and 10 bases, there was a span of 13 bases. Germline lookup yields CDR1 MNHEY and CDR2 SVGAGI. The CDR3 runs 14 residues. CDR3 DNA: TGTGCCAGCAGTTACTCGACGAGCGCGGGGACCATATATTTT. This gives the protein CASSYSTSAGTIYF.

The chain is built from TRBV3-1 and TRBJ2-7, with a tentative D call TRBD2 (6 bases). The CDR3 runs to 14 residues. CDR1 is LGHDT and CDR2 is YNNKEL in the germline V gene (reference sequence). Trimming removed 5 bases at V and 7 bases at J, with 18 bases between. For the CDR3, the DNA is TGTGCCAGCAGCACCCCAGCGGGTCTAAGGGAGCAGTACTTC. Amino acid sequence: CASSTPAGLREQYF.

This clone was seen a handful of times. The junction differs from germline at one of its ends, possibly a read error. The J gene is TRBJ1-2, the V gene TRBV19; 7 nucleotides align to TRBD1. The germline V gene has CDR1 LNHDA and CDR2 SQIVND (reference sequence). The CDR3 totals 12 residues. The CDR3 DNA is TGTGGCAGTAGAGACAGGGAATATGGCTACACCTTC. It is translated as CGSRDREYGYTF.

The chain couples TRBV6-1 to TRBJ1-1; 7 positions agree with TRBD1. CDR3 length: 16 amino acids. The V segment lost 7 bases and the J segment 1 base; nucleotides outside the gene matches: 12. Germline V lookup: CDR1 MNHNS, CDR2 SASEGT. CDR3 nucleotides: TGTGCCAGCATCATATGGGGGACAGCATGGAACACTGAAGCTTTCTTT. Amino acid sequence: CASIIWGTAWNTEAFF.

This clone was found a few times. The V call is TRBV28, the J call TRBJ2-1; D is unclear. V was clipped by 5 bases and J by 8 bases, with 13 bases between them. CDR1 is MDHEN, CDR2 SYDVKM, per germline. This CDR3 contains 13 residues. The CDR3 protein is CASSAYRVDEQFF. CDR3 sequence (DNA): TGTGCCAGCAGTGCCTATCGGGTTGATGAGCAGTTCTTC.

This clone came up a few times. The chain links TRBV7-8 to TRBJ1-2; TRBD1 matches 10 bases. The CDR3 loop spans 15 amino acids. The germline V gene has CDR1 SGHVS and CDR2 FQNEAQ. J was trimmed by 9 bases and V by 5 bases; bases with no gene match: 12. The CDR3 nucleotides are TGTGCCAGCAGCCCACGGGACAGGGGAAGTGCTCGCTACACCTTC. The encoded protein is CASSPRDRGSARYTF.

Remarks on this clone: Compared with germline, one end of the junction differs, possibly owing to a read error. This sample also contains other DNA sequences that code for the same CDR3. The chain uses TRBV7-8 and TRBJ2-7; no firm D call. CDR3 length: 15 residues. Looked up from germline, CDR1 is SGHVS and CDR2 is FQNEAQ. The CDR3, as DNA: TGTGCCAGTAGCTTATCCGGCACAGCGAGCGACGAGCAGTACTTC. As protein: CASSLSGTASDEQYF.

There are many counts of this clone. J is TRBJ1-1 and V is TRBV7-9; TRBD1 might be the D (5 bases). The V gene's germline CDR1 is SEHNR and CDR2 FQNEAQ (reference sequence). Trimming pared 6 bases from V and 3 bases from J, leaving 14 bases between. CDR3 length: 14 amino acids. The CDR3 region is CASSFQGRDTEAFF. CDR3 in DNA: TGTGCCAGCAGTTTCCAGGGTCGGGACACTGAAGCTTTCTTT. Complete variable domain (other parts from reference TRBV7-9 and TRBJ1-1): DTGVSQNPRHKITKRGQNVTFRCDPISEHNRLYWYRQTLGQGPEFLTYFQNEAQLEKSRLLSDRFSAERPKGSFSTLEIQRTEQGDSAMYLCASSFQGRDTEAFFGQGTRLTVV.

This clone was detected many times. The V gene is TRBV6-1, the J gene TRBJ1-1; D may be TRBD1 (5 bases). This CDR3 has 13 amino acids. V lost 6 bases to trimming and J lost 11 bases, with 19 bases between them. CDR1 and CDR2 from the germline V gene are MNHNS and SASEGT. Written as DNA, the CDR3 is TGTGCCAGCAGCCCCGGGCGGGGGAGGAGGGCTTTCTTT. It encodes CASSPGRGRRAFF.

This clone was detected many times. The V gene is TRBV10-3, the J gene TRBJ2-3, with D possibly TRBD2 on 6 matching bases. Trimming removed 3 bases from V and 0 bases from J, with 10 bases in between. This CDR3 is 15 amino acids long. The germline CDR1 and CDR2 sequences are ENHRY and SYGVKD. The CDR3 sequence: CAISEGSGSTDTQYF. In DNA, the CDR3 is TGTGCCATCAGTGAAGGTAGCGGAAGCACAGATACGCAGTATTTT.

This clone was observed many times. This rearrangement joins TRBV30 to TRBJ2-3, with TRBD2 identical over 12 bases. J gave up 5 bases and V 2 bases, and 5 bases lay outside the gene matches. CDR1 and CDR2 (germline): GTSNPN, SVGIG (reference sequence). The CDR3 length is 15 residues. The DNA for the CDR3 is TGTGCCTGGAGTAGCCTAGCGGGAGGGGGAGATACGCAGTATTTT. It encodes CAWSSLAGGGDTQYF.

This clone was observed at least ten times. The same CDR3 also results from other DNA sequences found in this sample. V usage is TRBV5-8 and J usage is TRBJ1-5; TRBD1 matches at 7 bases. Trimming cost V 4 bases and J 6 bases; bases outside gene matches: 7. Germline-derived CDR1 and CDR2 are SGHTS and YDEGEE. CDR3 size: 14 residues. Here the CDR3 DNA reads TGTGCCAGCAGCACCCGACAGGGAGGTCAGCCCCAGCATTTT. Amino acids: CASSTRQGGQPQHF. Filled out from reference TRBV5-8 and TRBJ1-5, the complete variable domain reads EAGVTQSPTHLIKTRGQQATLRCSPISGHTSVYWYQQALGLGLQFLLWYDEGEERNRGNFPPRFSGRQFPNYSSELNVNALELEDSALYLCASSTRQGGQPQHFGDGTRLSIL.

There are many counts of this clone. The identical CDR3 is also encoded by other nucleotide sequences in the sample. V and J are TRBV19 and TRBJ1-1; no firm D call. V lost 4 bases, J lost 2 bases, and 11 bases lay in between. The CDR3 totals 14 residues. From germline, CDR1 is LNHDA and CDR2 SQIVND (reference sequence). CDR3 nucleotide sequence: TGTGCCAGTAGTACGGAGCCAGCAAACACTGAAGCTTTCTTT. Its protein product is CASSTEPANTEAFF. The whole variable domain, filled in from reference TRBV19 and TRBJ1-1, reads DGGITQSPKYLFRKEGQNVTLSCEQNLNHDAMYWYRQDPGQGLRLIYYSQIVNDFQKGDIAEGYSVSREKKESFPLTVTSAQKNPTAFYLCASSTEPANTEAFFGQGTRLTVV.